This entry lists 8 T cell receptor beta chains sequenced from one sample in a study of blood T cells in healthy people across ages. Primers used in a second PCR of about 7 to 12 cycles were a sample-barcoded 5' primer and a J-beta primer mix. From the 5' RACE reads, TCRdb called clonotypes with MiXCR, one entry per CDR3 protein. The repertoire includes about 640,000 distinct CDR3 sequences, 25% to 30% of them detected once, and 15% to 18% sits in the top ten. The source material was blood. These receptors were obtained from a woman older than 75 in good health.

This rearrangement joins TRBV11-2 to TRBJ2-1, with 10 positions matching TRBD2. CDR3 length: 15 residues. With 0 bases clipped from V and 8 bases from J, the junction kept 4 bases outside the gene matches. CDR1 and CDR2 (germline): SGHAT, FQNNGV. The CDR3 here is CASSLEVLAGYEQFF. CDR3 nucleotide sequence: TGTGCCAGCAGCTTAGAGGTACTAGCGGGGTATGAGCAGTTCTTC.

Many counts were recorded for this clonotype. V and J are TRBV12-3 or TRBV12-4 and TRBJ2-6; D not certain. The CDR3 spans 14 residues. V lost 5 bases and J lost 0, with 5 bases in between. Here the CDR3 reads CASSKASGANVLTF. Written as DNA, the CDR3 is TGTGCCAGCAGTAAAGCCTCTGGGGCCAACGTCCTGACTTTC.

The CDR3 DNA reads TGTGCCAGCTCACCCCGGGAGACAGGGTACGAGTCCGATACGCAGTATTTT. Protein product: CASSPRETGYESDTQYF. The rearrangement joins TRBV18 to TRBJ2-3; possibly TRBD1 for D (7 bases). CDR1 KGHSH and CDR2 LQKENI come from the germline V gene. V dropped 3 bases and J dropped 6 bases, with 22 bases sitting between them. The CDR3 consists of 17 residues.

This clonotype was found many times. This chain links TRBV13 with TRBJ2-7; unclear D gene. In germline, CDR1 is PRHDT, CDR2 FYEKMQ (reference sequence). The CDR3 covers 13 residues. V lost 4 bases, J lost 1 base, and 8 bases lay in between. The CDR3 loop is CASSSKKSYEQYF. CDR3 DNA sequence: TGTGCCAGCAGCTCGAAAAAATCCTACGAGCAGTACTTC.

This clonotype is deemed medium-sized. The chain uses TRBV5-1 and TRBJ2-6; D is unclear. The CDR3 length is 19 residues. Trimming pared 2 bases from V and 0 bases from J, leaving 18 bases between. Germline loops: CDR1 SGHRS, CDR2 YFSETQ. The CDR3 coding sequence is TGCGCCAGCAGCTTAAATCAACAGTCGCCATTCTCTGGGGCCAACGTCCTGACTTTC. Protein product: CASSLNQQSPFSGANVLTF. Looking up the rest from reference TRBV5-1 and TRBJ2-6 gives the full variable domain: KAGVTQTPRYLIKTRGQQVTLSCSPISGHRSVSWYQQTPGQGLQFLFEYFSETQRNKGNFPGRFSGRQFSNSRSEMNVSTLELGDSALYLCASSLNQQSPFSGANVLTFGAGSRLTVL.

Regarding this clonotype: This may stem from a read error, because a much larger clone lies one nucleotide away. V gene TRBV6-2 or TRBV6-3 combines with J gene TRBJ2-1; possible D gene TRBD2, 7 bases. The CDR3 sequence is 14 residues long. CDR1 and CDR2 from the germline V gene are MNHEY and SVGEGT. Trimming stripped 5 bases from V and 8 bases from J, with 16 bases between. The CDR3 DNA reads TGTGCCAGCAGTGGGCGCGGGGGCACATATGAGCAGTTCTTC. It encodes CASSGRGGTYEQFF.

Points on this clonotype: A much larger clonotype is one base distant, so this may be a read error. The CDR3, as DNA: TGTGCCACCAGTCTTCGGGGAGAGCAGTACTTC. Protein sequence: CATSLRGEQYF. The genes are TRBV24-1 and TRBJ2-7; a possible D gene is TRBD2 (5 bases). V was clipped by 6 bases and J by 7 bases, with 9 bases between them. The CDR3 runs to 11 residues. Germline V CDR1 and CDR2: KGHDR, SFDVKD.

This rearrangement joins TRBV19 to TRBJ1-1, with TRBD1 as a possible D gene (5 bases). The ends were cut back, 3 bases at V and 4 bases at J, with 15 bases in the middle. The CDR3 extends over 15 amino acids. Germline CDR1 LNHDA, CDR2 SQIVND (reference sequence). The DNA for the CDR3 is TGTGCCAGTAGTATTGGTCCAGGGCAGACCACTGAAGCTTTCTTT. Protein sequence: CASSIGPGQTTEAFF.